The entry that follows covers one T cell receptor beta chain sequence. Its target is unknown. This sample is drawn from a study of CD8+CD57+ T cells in acquired aplastic anemia. Looking at the study overall: Mean DNA quantity obtained from sorted CD4+ and CD8+ cells was around 3.2 ug. General observations from the study: There were 25 to 35 CD8+ CDR3 sequences that occurred in both patients and controls.

Previously, flow cytometry had revealed CD8+CD57+ cell expansion in the patients chosen for sequencing. Severe acquired aplastic anemia was present in all patients. At blood sampling, none of the patients had yet received therapy. Using genomic DNA as the template, TCR beta VDJ and CDR3 profiling was carried out. TCRdb reprocessed the reads via MiXCR and lists one record per CDR3 protein. The table records approximately 250,000 distinct CDR3 sequences, less than 85% of them present only once. Germline V lookup: CDR1 SNHLY, CDR2 FYNNEI. The V and J ends lost 3 bases and 3 bases respectively, with 9 bases between them. This CDR3 has 14 residues.

This chain links TRBV2 with TRBJ1-5; no reliable D call. The TCR originated in a human donor with aplastic anemia. Sequenced input: sorted CD4+, CD8+, or CD8+CD57+ T cells (not recorded which) from PBMCs. The CDR3: CASSESPINQPQHF. The CDR3 coding sequence is TGTGCCAGCAGTGAGTCGCCTATCAATCAGCCCCAGCATTTT. Supplemented by reference TRBV2 and TRBJ1-5, the full variable domain reads EPEVTQTPSHQVTQMGQEVILRCVPISNHLYFYWYRQILGQKVEFLVSFYNNEISEKSEIFDDQFSVERPDGSNFTLKIRSTKLEDSAMYFCASSESPINQPQHFGDGTRLSIL.